These 18 T cell receptor beta chains came from one sample sequenced in a study of T cell changes during pregnancy in multiple sclerosis. Profiled with immunoSEQ multiplex PCR; TCRdb holds only in-frame clones, not every one. The sample shows fewer than 50,000 clones, 92% of them seen only once. The sample consisted of CD4+ T cells from peripheral blood mononuclear cells, taken in the second trimester of pregnancy. All receptors derive from a female donor in good health, enrolled as a control in a pregnancy study.

V gene TRBV19 combines with J gene TRBJ2-1, with 8 positions matching TRBD1. Germline V gene data show CDR1 as LNHDA and CDR2 as SQIVND (reference sequence). This CDR3 is built from 13 residues. J lost 8 bases, V lost 5 bases, and 5 bases had no gene match. CDR3 nucleotides: TGTGCCAGTAGTGGAGGACAGGGCGATGAGCAGTTCTTC. Translating gives CASSGGQGDEQFF.

V and J are TRBV10-3 and TRBJ2-3; 9 bases are shared with TRBD2. Trimming took 8 bases from V and 2 from J; bases not matched to a gene: 8. Germline values: CDR1 ENHRY, CDR2 SYGVKD. The CDR3 runs 15 residues. This chain's CDR3 is CAIAPSGADTDTQYF. The CDR3 DNA follows: TGTGCCATCGCCCCTAGCGGGGCTGACACAGATACGCAGTATTTT.

The chain joins TRBV29-1 to TRBJ2-3; D might be TRBD2 (6 bases). Germline CDR1 is SQVTM and CDR2 is ANQGSEA. The V end lost 3 bases, the J end lost 0 bases, and 7 bases lay between the germline ends. The CDR3 contains 13 residues. CDR3 amino acids: CSVDRESTDTQYF. The CDR3 DNA reads TGCAGCGTTGACCGGGAGAGCACAGATACGCAGTATTTT.

This sequence joins TRBV30 and TRBJ1-5, with TRBD1 matching over 10 bases. The germline gives CDR1 GTSNPN, CDR2 SVGIG (reference sequence). Unmatched junction bases numbered 3, after V lost 3 bases and J lost 4 bases. The CDR3 is made up of 14 amino acids. CDR3 residues: CAWSTGQGNQPQHF. The CDR3 DNA sequence: TGTGCCTGGAGCACGGGACAGGGGAATCAGCCCCAGCATTTT. The whole variable domain, filled in from reference TRBV30 and TRBJ1-5, reads SQTIHQWPATLVQPVGSPLSLECTVEGTSNPNLYWYRQAAGRGLQLLFYSVGIGQISSEVPQNLSASRPQDRQFILSSKKLLLSDSGFYLCAWSTGQGNQPQHFGDGTRLSIL.

CDR3 nucleotide sequence: TGTGCCAGTAGTATCGGACAGGGGGCGAGTGAGCAGTTCTTC. It codes for CASSIGQGASEQFF. The V call is TRBV19, the J call TRBJ2-1; 11 bases fit TRBD1. CDR1 and CDR2 (germline): LNHDA, SQIVND (reference sequence). Trimming at V came to 3 bases and at J to 9 bases, leaving 4 bases not matched to a gene. This CDR3 is 14 amino acids long. Supplemented by reference TRBV19 and TRBJ2-1, the full variable domain reads DGGITQSPKYLFRKEGQNVTLSCEQNLNHDAMYWYRQDPGQGLRLIYYSQIVNDFQKGDIAEGYSVSREKKESFPLTVTSAQKNPTAFYLCASSIGQGASEQFFGPGTRLTVL.

The chain has TRBV11-3 and TRBJ2-1; the D gene is possibly TRBD1 (6 bases). This CDR3 comprises 16 residues. The germline CDR1 and CDR2 sequences are SGHNT and YENEEA. Between the trimmed V and J ends, which lost 3 bases and 8 bases, there was a span of 20 bases. DNA for the CDR3: TGTGCCAGCAGCTTGAGAAAATACGGGACATCCCATGAGCAGTTCTTC. This sequence encodes CASSLRKYGTSHEQFF.

J is TRBJ2-5 and V is TRBV5-1, with 16 bases matching TRBD2. With V trimmed by 2 bases and J by 2 bases, 12 bases remained unmatched. Germline V lookup: CDR1 SGHRS, CDR2 YFSETQ. CDR3 length equals 20 residues. This CDR3 reads CASSFDPGTSGGARQETQYF. The CDR3 coding sequence is TGCGCCAGCAGCTTCGACCCCGGGACTAGCGGGGGGGCTCGACAAGAGACCCAGTACTTC.

The chain carries TRBV25-1 and TRBJ2-2; 9 bases line up with TRBD1. The CDR3 totals 16 residues. From germline, CDR1 is MGHDK and CDR2 SYGVNS. The V segment lost 2 bases and the J segment 4 bases; nucleotides outside the gene matches: 5. The CDR3 DNA follows: TGTGCCAGCAGTGAAAAGGACAGGGGTACCACCGGGGAGCTGTTTTTT. This sequence encodes CASSEKDRGTTGELFF.

The CDR3 spells CATSRSPRTSGGTQYF. The CDR3 DNA reads as TGTGCCACCAGCCGATCGCCAAGGACTAGTGGAGGGACCCAGTACTTC. The rearrangement links TRBV15 to TRBJ2-5, with TRBD2 matching 7 bases. The CDR3 runs 16 residues. Germline CDR1 reads LNHNV; CDR2 reads YYDKDF (reference sequence). Trimming removed 5 bases from V and 7 bases from J; junction bases left unmatched: 16.

The chain carries TRBV4-3 and TRBJ1-5; 9 nucleotides agree with TRBD1. This CDR3 spans 18 amino acids. With V trimmed by 2 bases and J by 3 bases, 11 bases remained unmatched. Per germline, CDR1 LGHNA and CDR2 YSLEER. The DNA of the CDR3 is TGCGCCAGCAGCCAAAATCTCCCTGGGACAGGGAACAATCAGCCCCAGCATTTT. This translates into CASSQNLPGTGNNQPQHF.

The table lists this clone with a count of one. The chain combines TRBV15 with TRBJ2-1, with a possible D match to TRBD2 (6 bases). Trimming removed 0 bases at V and 4 bases at J, with 16 bases between. Germline V gives CDR1 LNHNV, CDR2 YYDKDF (reference sequence). The CDR3 totals 17 residues. CDR3 nucleotide sequence: TGTGCCACCAGCAGAGATCTCTTGCGGGGTAGGTACAATGAGCAGTTCTTC. The encoded protein is CATSRDLLRGRYNEQFF.

About this clone itself: At the DNA level, this CDR3 is encoded by other sequences in the same sample as well. The chain has TRBV15 and TRBJ1-4; possible D gene TRBD1, 5 bases. CDR1 is LNHNV, CDR2 YYDKDF, per germline (reference sequence). Trimming took 0 bases from V and 0 from J, leaving 5 bases between them. This CDR3 contains 15 residues. CDR3 sequence (DNA): TGTGCCACCAGCAGAGACAGGGCAACTAATGAAAAACTGTTTTTT. This sequence encodes CATSRDRATNEKLFF.

The CDR3 sequence is CASSRDSLPDTQYF. The CDR3 nucleotides read TGTGCCAGCAGCAGGGACAGTTTGCCAGATACGCAGTATTTT. This chain joins TRBV5-4 and TRBJ2-3; 7 nucleotides agree with TRBD1. The germline gives CDR1 SGHNT, CDR2 YYREEE (reference sequence). This CDR3 is 14 amino acids long. The V and J ends lost 4 bases and 4 bases, in that order; junction bases with no gene match: 6.

The chain is built from TRBV29-1 and TRBJ1-5; the D gene is possibly TRBD1 (5 bases). This CDR3 is built from 13 residues. Deletions cut 4 bases from V and 2 bases from J, with 9 bases between. Germline-derived CDR1 and CDR2 are SQVTM and ANQGSEA. The chain's CDR3 is CSVAGRGNQPQHF. The CDR3 coding sequence is TGCAGCGTTGCCGGCAGGGGCAATCAGCCCCAGCATTTT.

The chain joins TRBV6-5 to TRBJ1-5; D not certain. The CDR3 sequence is 13 residues long. Germline assignment: CDR1 MNHEY and CDR2 SVGAGI. Deletions cut 5 bases from V and 4 bases from J, with 9 bases between. The CDR3 is CASSRTDNQPQHF. The CDR3 nucleotides are TGTGCCAGCAGTCGAACAGATAATCAGCCCCAGCATTTT.

The J gene is TRBJ1-3, the V gene TRBV11-2; the match to TRBD1 covers 11 bases. V shed 4 bases, J shed 4 bases, and the junction held 3 bases outside the gene matches. Germline V gene sequence: CDR1 SGHAT, CDR2 FQNNGV. The CDR3 extends over 15 amino acids. CDR3 sequence reads: CASSWGQGVGNTIYF. The CDR3 coding sequence is TGTGCCAGCAGCTGGGGACAGGGGGTCGGAAACACCATATATTTT.

This clone was detected only a few times. Other DNA sequences in the sample encode the same CDR3. The chain couples TRBV5-8 to TRBJ2-7; TRBD1 aligns across 9 bases. Germline CDR1 SGHTS, CDR2 YDEGEE. The V gene end was trimmed by 4 bases and the J gene end by 0 bases; junction bases not matched to a gene: 5. This CDR3 spans 15 amino acids. The chain's CDR3 is CASSLGQGLSYEQYF. The CDR3 DNA reads as TGTGCCAGCAGCCTGGGACAGGGCCTCTCCTACGAGCAGTACTTC.

The genes are TRBV11-3 and TRBJ2-1; 12 positions agree with TRBD2. J gave up 8 bases and V 6 bases, and 2 bases lay outside the gene matches. Per the germline V gene, CDR1 is SGHNT and CDR2 is YENEEA. The CDR3 sequence is 13 residues long. The CDR3 loop is CASRTSGGYEQFF. DNA for the CDR3: TGTGCCAGCAGGACTAGCGGGGGCTATGAGCAGTTCTTC. Full variable domain (missing parts from reference TRBV11-3 and TRBJ2-1): EAGVVQSPRYKIIEKKQPVAFWCNPISGHNTLYWYLQNLGQGPELLIRYENEEAVDDSQLPKDRFSAERLKGVDSTLKIQPAELGDSAVYLCASRTSGGYEQFFGPGTRLTVL.